The 3 T cell receptor beta chains reported below all come from one sample, sequenced in a study of shared clonotypes between healthy human individuals. The method was immunoSEQ multiplex PCR; TCRdb's version includes in-frame clones alone and lacks a portion of them. The sample has under 1,100,000 clones; 65% to 80% are singletons. Sequencing input: memory CD4+ T cells sorted from blood. Subset here: CD45RA-negative fraction. Every receptor here comes from a man aged 18 to 29 in good health.

The genes are TRBV4-2 and TRBJ1-1; no firm D call. Per germline, CDR1 LGHNA and CDR2 YNFKEQ. The CDR3 runs 15 residues. The ends were cut back, 0 bases at V and 2 bases at J, with 10 bases in the middle. This CDR3 is CASSQDIGLNTEAFF. As DNA, the CDR3 is TGTGCCAGCAGCCAAGATATAGGGCTCAACACTGAAGCTTTCTTT.

This chain uses TRBV5-1 with TRBJ1-4, with D unresolved. Germline CDR1 SGHRS, CDR2 YFSETQ. Trimming shortened V by 5 bases and J by 2 bases, and 10 bases separated the two germline ends. CDR3 length: 14 amino acids. The CDR3, as DNA: TGCGCCAGCAGGGAGACACAGACTAATGAAAAACTGTTTTTT. This encodes CASRETQTNEKLFF.

As for this clone: This same CDR3 is encoded by further DNA sequences in the sample. The chain joins TRBV19 to TRBJ1-3, with unresolved D. Trimming removed 2 bases from V and 2 bases from J, with 7 bases in between. Germline V gene lookup returns CDR1 LNHDA and CDR2 SQIVND (reference sequence). This CDR3 is 14 amino acids long. The CDR3 loop reads CASSISGAGNTIYF. The CDR3 DNA reads as TGTGCCAGTAGTATATCCGGGGCTGGAAACACCATATATTTT.